Following are 30 T cell receptor beta chains from one sample sequenced in a study of blood T cell repertoires in COVID-19. Only in-frame clones appear in the TCRdb table, and some are missing; sequencing was by immunoSEQ multiplex PCR. Of some 250,000 clones in the sample, approximately 83% were seen once. The sequenced sample was PBMCs or T cells enriched from blood (not recorded which). These receptors were collected from a woman aged 50 to 60 who had recovered from COVID-19.

This clone is a singleton in its sample. The chain combines TRBV7-9 with TRBJ2-1; weak D call: TRBD2 (7 bases). This CDR3 spans 15 amino acids. Germline V gene sequence: CDR1 SEHNR, CDR2 FQNEAQ (reference sequence). V lost 5 bases to trimming and J lost 6 bases, with 17 bases between them. This chain's CDR3 is CASSRGEGGPNEQFF. The CDR3 DNA reads TGTGCCAGCAGCCGCGGGGAGGGGGGGCCCAATGAGCAGTTCTTC.

The V gene is TRBV28, the J gene TRBJ2-7, with 11 bases identical to TRBD2. J lost 4 bases, V lost 2 bases, and 7 bases had no gene match. Germline V gives CDR1 MDHEN, CDR2 SYDVKM. The CDR3 loop spans 16 amino acids. CDR3 amino acids: CASSLIPSGRRYEQYF. The CDR3 region has the DNA TGTGCCAGCAGTTTAATCCCTAGCGGGAGGAGATACGAGCAGTACTTC. The full variable domain, rest sourced from reference TRBV28 and TRBJ2-7, is DVKVTQSSRYLVKRTGEKVFLECVQDMDHENMFWYRQDPGLGLRLIYFSYDVKMKEKGDIPEGYSVSREKKERFSLILESASTNQTSMYLCASSLIPSGRRYEQYFGPGTRLTVT.

This clone was found once. The chain links TRBV28 to TRBJ1-5, with 12 bases that match TRBD1. CDR3 length: 17 amino acids. Trimming removed 2 bases from V and 4 bases from J; junction bases left unmatched: 6. Germline V gene sequence: CDR1 MDHEN, CDR2 SYDVKM. CDR3 coding DNA: TGTGCCAGCAGTTTAGGGGGGACAGGGGGCTGGAATCAGCCCCAGCATTTT. It codes for CASSLGGTGGWNQPQHF.

This chain links TRBV28 with TRBJ1-2; a weak D match, TRBD1 (5 bases). The CDR3 is made up of 12 amino acids. Germline V gives CDR1 MDHEN, CDR2 SYDVKM. Trimming removed 7 bases from V and 7 bases from J, with 13 bases in between. CDR3: CASTLGEGGYTF. Here the CDR3 DNA reads TGTGCCAGCACCCTGGGGGAGGGTGGCTACACCTTC.

This clone showed up just once. The chain combines TRBV6-5 with TRBJ2-2; D is ambiguous. V was trimmed by 0 bases and J by 0 bases, leaving 8 bases between them. Germline CDR1 and CDR2: MNHEY and SVGAGI. The CDR3 has 16 amino acids. This chain's CDR3 is CASSYSPGSNTGELFF. In DNA form, the CDR3 reads TGTGCCAGCAGTTACTCGCCAGGTTCGAACACCGGGGAGCTGTTTTTT.

The rearrangement uses TRBV7-9 and TRBJ2-7; possibly TRBD1 for D (6 bases). Germline loops: CDR1 SEHNR, CDR2 FQNEAQ (reference sequence). The ends were cut back, 1 base at V and 5 bases at J, with 21 bases in the middle. The CDR3 runs to 17 residues. The CDR3 DNA is TGTGCCAGCAGCTTAGGGGGTACTGGGGGCATCTTGGACGAGCAGTACTTC. Translating it yields CASSLGGTGGILDEQYF.

This clone showed up just once. The V gene is TRBV5-4, the J gene TRBJ2-7; 14 bases align to TRBD2. Germline CDR1 SGHNT, CDR2 YYREEE (reference sequence). Trimming cost V 4 bases and J 2 bases; bases outside gene matches: 5. The CDR3 is 16 residues long. The CDR3 DNA sequence: TGTGCCAGCAGCGCCAAGACTAGCGGGAGGGCCTACGAGCAGTACTTC. This encodes CASSAKTSGRAYEQYF.

The chain employs TRBV6-4 and TRBJ2-6; a weak D match, TRBD2 (7 bases). V was cut by 3 bases and J by 2 bases, with 14 bases left in between. Germline loops: CDR1 MRHNA, CDR2 SNTAGT. The CDR3 has 17 residues. The CDR3 DNA is TGTGCCAGCAGTGAAAGGGGGGGCCTCGCTGGGGCCAACGTCCTGACTTTC. Translation gives CASSERGGLAGANVLTF.

The chain carries TRBV27 and TRBJ2-1; D possibly corresponds to TRBD2 (5 bases). The length of the CDR3 is 12 residues. Germline V gene sequence: CDR1 MNHEY, CDR2 SMNVEV (reference sequence). Deletions cut 7 bases from V and 11 bases from J, with 15 bases between. This chain's CDR3 is CASKVLGAKQFF. The CDR3 bases are TGTGCCAGCAAGGTTTTGGGAGCAAAGCAGTTCTTC.

The rearrangement uses TRBV6-5 and TRBJ1-5, with a possible D match to TRBD1 (5 bases). Trimming removed 7 bases at V and 3 bases at J, with 10 bases between. CDR1 and CDR2 (germline): MNHEY, SVGAGI. The CDR3 sequence is 13 residues long. This chain's CDR3 is CASKWGTNQPQHF. DNA for the CDR3: TGTGCCAGCAAGTGGGGCACCAATCAGCCCCAGCATTTT.

This clone came up a few times. The gene calls are TRBV5-1 and TRBJ1-2, with D tentatively TRBD1 (6 bases). V was pared by 4 bases and J by 2 bases, with 18 bases between. Germline V gene data show CDR1 as SGHRS and CDR2 as YFSETQ. The CDR3 loop spans 16 amino acids. This chain's CDR3 is CASSPVGVQGNYGYTF. In DNA, the CDR3 is TGCGCCAGCAGCCCTGTGGGGGTCCAGGGGAACTATGGCTACACCTTC.

The chain couples TRBV27 to TRBJ1-1; no firm D call. The V gene's germline CDR1 is MNHEY and CDR2 SMNVEV (reference sequence). V dropped 5 bases and J dropped 4 bases, with 17 bases sitting between them. This CDR3 region has 15 residues. CDR3 sequence (DNA): TGTGCCAGCAGTCCTCCGGGGAAATGGGGCACTGAAGCTTTCTTT. This sequence encodes CASSPPGKWGTEAFF.

The chain combines TRBV19 with TRBJ1-2; D is unclear. V lost 5 bases, J lost 0 bases, and 7 bases lay in between. Germline CDR1 LNHDA, CDR2 SQIVND (reference sequence). This CDR3 has 13 residues. The CDR3, as DNA: TGTGCCAGTAGTTTCCGGGCTAACTATGGCTACACCTTC. Its translation is CASSFRANYGYTF.

The rearrangement joins TRBV7-2 to TRBJ2-6; D remains ambiguous. This CDR3 is 14 amino acids long. Germline V gives CDR1 SGHTA, CDR2 FQGNSA. V was shortened by 3 bases and J by 0 bases, with 3 bases between the two germline ends. CDR3 sequence: CASSFNSGANVLTF. CDR3 DNA sequence: TGTGCCAGCAGCTTCAACTCTGGGGCCAACGTCCTGACTTTC.

The rearrangement uses TRBV28 and TRBJ1-2, with TRBD1 matching over 7 bases. Unmatched junction bases numbered 9, after V lost 4 bases and J lost 7 bases. The CDR3 totals 14 residues. CDR1 and CDR2 (germline): MDHEN, SYDVKM. This chain's CDR3 is CASSSRQGPSGYTF. The CDR3 bases are TGTGCCAGCAGTTCGAGACAGGGTCCAAGTGGCTACACCTTC.

CDR3 bases: TGTGCCAGCAGTTACGGCGTAATCTTCAGGGACTATGGCTACACCTTC. Amino acid sequence: CASSYGVIFRDYGYTF. The chain joins TRBV6-5 to TRBJ1-2, with a weak D call TRBD1 (5 bases). Germline CDR1 and CDR2: MNHEY and SVGAGI. The CDR3 has 16 residues. V was clipped by 2 bases and J by 3 bases, with 16 bases between them.

This chain connects TRBV9 to TRBJ1-2, with 8 bases that match TRBD1. Germline V gene lookup returns CDR1 SGDLS and CDR2 YYNGEE. CDR3 length: 13 residues. J lost 9 bases, V lost 4 bases, and 8 bases had no gene match. The CDR3 spells CASSSDRGERYTF. As DNA, the CDR3 is TGTGCCAGCAGCAGCGACAGGGGTGAGCGCTACACCTTC.

V is TRBV2 and J is TRBJ1-6; possibly TRBD1 for D (5 bases). Per germline, CDR1 SNHLY and CDR2 FYNNEI. V was cut by 7 bases and J by 11 bases, with 18 bases left in between. The CDR3 is 14 residues long. CDR3 in DNA: TGTGCCAGCACTCGGGGGGAGGGATCGGCACCCCTCCACTTT. It specifies CASTRGEGSAPLHF.

The chain couples TRBV28 to TRBJ2-7, with 9 bases identical to TRBD1. The germline gives CDR1 MDHEN, CDR2 SYDVKM. This CDR3 comprises 16 residues. After removal of 7 bases from V and 2 bases from J, the junction contained 12 bases not matched to a gene. The CDR3 loop is CASTRIWGTGTYEQYF. The CDR3 DNA follows: TGTGCCAGCACCCGCATATGGGGGACAGGGACCTACGAGCAGTACTTC. The full variable domain, its missing parts supplied by reference TRBV28 and TRBJ2-7, is DVKVTQSSRYLVKRTGEKVFLECVQDMDHENMFWYRQDPGLGLRLIYFSYDVKMKEKGDIPEGYSVSREKKERFSLILESASTNQTSMYLCASTRIWGTGTYEQYFGPGTRLTVT.

This clone was picked up a small number of times. The rearrangement uses TRBV7-6 and TRBJ1-3, with D possibly TRBD1 on 6 matching bases. Germline V CDR1 and CDR2: SGHVS, FNYEAQ. CDR3 size: 16 residues. V lost 5 bases to trimming and J lost 0 bases, with 14 bases between them. The DNA for the CDR3 is TGTGCCAGCAGCCCGGGACACGGCGGCTCTGGAAACACCATATATTTT. Encoded protein: CASSPGHGGSGNTIYF.

This clone was found a few times. This chain uses TRBV5-4 with TRBJ2-7; 11 nucleotides match TRBD2. The V gene end was trimmed by 4 bases and the J gene end by 2 bases; junction bases not matched to a gene: 2. The germline V gene has CDR1 SGHNT and CDR2 YYREEE (reference sequence). The CDR3 consists of 14 residues. CDR3 loop: CASSVLAGAYEQYF. In DNA, the CDR3 is TGTGCCAGCAGCGTACTAGCGGGAGCCTACGAGCAGTACTTC.

The chain combines TRBV5-6 with TRBJ2-3; 8 positions match TRBD1. Germline CDR1 and CDR2: SGHDT and YYEEEE. The ends lost 0 bases at V and 4 bases at J; junction bases unmatched: 7. The CDR3 contains 16 residues. The CDR3 nucleotides are TGTGCCAGCAGCTTGGTCACAGGGGGTGGAGCAGATACGCAGTATTTT. It specifies CASSLVTGGGADTQYF.

This clone showed up just a few times. V and J are TRBV7-9 and TRBJ1-4; no definite D call. V shed 5 bases and J shed 8 bases, with 12 bases lying between them. The CDR3 length is 13 residues. From germline, CDR1 is SEHNR and CDR2 FQNEAQ (reference sequence). The DNA of the CDR3 is TGTGCCAGCAGCCTCGGAGGAGGAGAAAAACTGTTTTTT. Residues: CASSLGGGEKLFF.

The DNA of the CDR3 is TGTGCCAGCAGTTTTTACAGGGGAACGAACACTGAAGCTTTCTTT. Translation: CASSFYRGTNTEAFF. The chain employs TRBV28 and TRBJ1-1, with 7 bases aligning to TRBD1. The CDR3 is 15 amino acids. V was pared by 3 bases and J by 1 base, with 5 bases of the junction left unmatched. Germline-derived CDR1 and CDR2 are MDHEN and SYDVKM.

The rearrangement joins TRBV6-5 to TRBJ2-7, with a tentative D call TRBD2 (6 bases). Germline CDR1 and CDR2: MNHEY and SVGAGI. This CDR3 comprises 14 residues. V lost 0 bases and J 1 base, leaving 7 bases between the germline ends. The CDR3 reads CASSYSTSSYEQYF. CDR3 nucleotide sequence: TGTGCCAGCAGTTACTCGACTAGTTCCTACGAGCAGTACTTC.

This clone was picked up one time. The J gene is TRBJ2-7, the V gene TRBV7-8; 7 bases are a match to TRBD2. The V gene's germline CDR1 is SGHVS and CDR2 FQNEAQ. J was trimmed by 3 bases and V by 3 bases; bases with no gene match: 5. This CDR3 region has 14 residues. The CDR3 DNA follows: TGTGCCAGCAGCTTGGGACTAACGATCTACGAGCAGTACTTC. Protein sequence: CASSLGLTIYEQYF.

The chain uses TRBV3-1 (or the pseudogene TRBV3-2) and TRBJ2-7; 11 bases fit TRBD2. This CDR3 has 15 amino acids. The V gene's germline CDR1 is LGHDT and CDR2 YNNKEL (reference sequence). The V and J ends lost 4 bases and 3 bases, in that order; junction bases with no gene match: 5. CDR3 nucleotide sequence: TGTGCCAGCAGCCCATCAGGACTAGCGGGCTACGAGCAGTACTTC. Protein product: CASSPSGLAGYEQYF.

The chain recombines TRBV5-4 with TRBJ2-2; 8 bases align to TRBD2. The CDR3 extends over 16 amino acids. V lost 2 bases, J lost 4 bases, and 7 bases stayed unmatched. Germline CDR1 is SGHNT and CDR2 is YYREEE (reference sequence). For the CDR3, the DNA is TGTGCCAGCAGCTTAAACAGAGCGGGAGCCACCGGGGAGCTGTTTTTT. Its translation: CASSLNRAGATGELFF.

This clone is a singleton in its sample. This chain joins TRBV27 and TRBJ1-2; the match to TRBD1 covers 8 bases. This CDR3 spans 15 amino acids. Germline CDR1 and CDR2: MNHEY and SMNVEV (reference sequence). Germline trimming cut 5 bases from V and 8 bases from J; bases unmatched to any gene: 13. In nucleotides, the CDR3 is TGTGCCAGCAGTCCCCTACCCGCGACAGGGGAGGGCTACACCTTC. It translates to CASSPLPATGEGYTF.

V and J are TRBV24-1 and TRBJ2-7; perhaps TRBD1 as D (6 bases). This CDR3 spans 12 amino acids. From germline, CDR1 is KGHDR and CDR2 SFDVKD. Trimming took off 7 bases at V and 5 bases at J, with 11 bases between the two ends. CDR3 amino acids: CATRGKGDEQYF. The DNA for the CDR3 is TGTGCCACCAGGGGAAAGGGGGACGAGCAGTACTTC.